This T cell receptor beta chain was documented in a study of blood T cell repertoires in COVID-19. Study-level background: Italy, Spain and the United States were the sources of the convalescent and acute COVID-19 samples. Sample material is recorded as cDNA or gDNA derived from T cells, B-cell-depleted T cells, or PBMCs.

Germline values: CDR1 SGHRS, CDR2 YFSETQ. V was clipped by 1 base and J by 1 base, with 5 bases between them. This CDR3 is 13 amino acids long. Study processing details: It was from reference gene primer amplification that nucleated cell counts were estimated. Profiled with immunoSEQ multiplex PCR; TCRdb holds only in-frame clones, not every one. Clone size and the V and J calls come from that table; the DNA yielded D and trimming. Of about 67,000 clones in the sample, over 80% were seen once. The V and J genes are TRBV5-1 and TRBJ1-1, with D possibly matching TRBD1 (5 bases). Sequencing was performed on peripheral blood. The source is a man aged 50-60 years with active COVID-19. The CDR3 DNA follows: TGCGCCAGCAGCTTGACAGGGAACACTGAAGCTTTCTTT. Protein sequence: CASSLTGNTEAFF.